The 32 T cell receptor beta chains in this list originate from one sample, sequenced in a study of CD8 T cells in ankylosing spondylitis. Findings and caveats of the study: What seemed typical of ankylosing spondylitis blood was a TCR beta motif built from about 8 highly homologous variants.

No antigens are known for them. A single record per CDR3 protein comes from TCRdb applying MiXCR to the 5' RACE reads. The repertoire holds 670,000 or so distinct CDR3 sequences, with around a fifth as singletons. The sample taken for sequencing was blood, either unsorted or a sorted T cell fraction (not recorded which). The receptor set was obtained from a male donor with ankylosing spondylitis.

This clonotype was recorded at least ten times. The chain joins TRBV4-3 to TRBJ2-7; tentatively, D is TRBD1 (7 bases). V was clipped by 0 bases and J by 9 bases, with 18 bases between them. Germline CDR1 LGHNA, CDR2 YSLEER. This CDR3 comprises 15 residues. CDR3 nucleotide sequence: TGCGCCAGCAGCCAAGATGCCCAGGGGGGAACTCGGCAGTACTTC. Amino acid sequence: CASSQDAQGGTRQYF.

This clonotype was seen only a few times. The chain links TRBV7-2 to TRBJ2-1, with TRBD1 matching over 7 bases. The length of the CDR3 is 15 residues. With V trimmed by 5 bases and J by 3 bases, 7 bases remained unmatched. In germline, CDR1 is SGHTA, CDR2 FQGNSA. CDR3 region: CASSARQGDYNEQFF. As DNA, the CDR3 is TGTGCCAGCAGCGCTCGACAGGGTGACTACAATGAGCAGTTCTTC.

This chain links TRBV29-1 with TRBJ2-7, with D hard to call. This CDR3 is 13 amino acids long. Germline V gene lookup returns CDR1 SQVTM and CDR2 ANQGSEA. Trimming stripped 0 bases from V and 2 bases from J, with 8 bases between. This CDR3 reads CSVEEDYPYEQYF. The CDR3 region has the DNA TGCAGCGTTGAAGAGGATTACCCCTACGAGCAGTACTTC.

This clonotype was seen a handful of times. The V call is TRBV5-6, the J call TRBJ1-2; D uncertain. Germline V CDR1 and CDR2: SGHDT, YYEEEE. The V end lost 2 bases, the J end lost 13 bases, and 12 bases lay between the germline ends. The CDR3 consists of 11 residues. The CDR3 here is CASSFSTAVTF. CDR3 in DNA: TGTGCCAGCAGCTTTTCGACCGCGGTCACCTTC.

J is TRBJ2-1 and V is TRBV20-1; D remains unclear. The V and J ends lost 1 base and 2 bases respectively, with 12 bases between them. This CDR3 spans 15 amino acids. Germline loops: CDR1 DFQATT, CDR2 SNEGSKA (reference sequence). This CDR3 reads CSARGRWETYNEQFF. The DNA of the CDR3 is TGCAGTGCTAGAGGAAGATGGGAAACCTACAATGAGCAGTTCTTC.

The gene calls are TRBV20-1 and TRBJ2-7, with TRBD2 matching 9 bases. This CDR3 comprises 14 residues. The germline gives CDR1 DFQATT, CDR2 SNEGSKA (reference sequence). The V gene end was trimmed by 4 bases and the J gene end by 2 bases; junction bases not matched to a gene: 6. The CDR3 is CSAKGLAPPYEQYF. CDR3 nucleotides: TGCAGTGCTAAGGGACTAGCTCCCCCCTACGAGCAGTACTTC.

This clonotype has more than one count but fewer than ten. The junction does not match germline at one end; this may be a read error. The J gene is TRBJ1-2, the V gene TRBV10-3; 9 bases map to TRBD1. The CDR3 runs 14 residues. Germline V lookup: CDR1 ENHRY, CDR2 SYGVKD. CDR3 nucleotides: TGTGCCACCAGTACAACAGGGGGCGGCTATGGCTACACCTTC. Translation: CATSTTGGGYGYTF.

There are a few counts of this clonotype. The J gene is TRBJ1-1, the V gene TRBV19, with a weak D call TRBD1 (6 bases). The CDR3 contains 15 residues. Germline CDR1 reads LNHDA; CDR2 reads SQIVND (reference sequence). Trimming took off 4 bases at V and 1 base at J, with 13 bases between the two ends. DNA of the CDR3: TGTGCCAGTAGTACCTTACAGGGTGGGAACACTGAAGCTTTCTTT. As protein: CASSTLQGGNTEAFF.

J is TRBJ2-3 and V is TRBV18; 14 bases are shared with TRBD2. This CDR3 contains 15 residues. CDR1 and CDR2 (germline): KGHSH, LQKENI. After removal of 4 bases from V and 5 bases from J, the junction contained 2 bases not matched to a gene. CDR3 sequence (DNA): TGTGCCAGCTCACGGGGACTAGCGGGGGAAGATACGCAGTATTTT. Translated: CASSRGLAGEDTQYF.

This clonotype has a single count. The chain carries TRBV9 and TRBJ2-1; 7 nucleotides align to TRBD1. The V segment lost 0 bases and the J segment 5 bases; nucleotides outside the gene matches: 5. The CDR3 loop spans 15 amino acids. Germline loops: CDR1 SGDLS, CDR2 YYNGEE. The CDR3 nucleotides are TGTGCCAGCAGCGTAGGGGGACAGATAGACAATGAGCAGTTCTTC. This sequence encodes CASSVGGQIDNEQFF.

CDR3 residues: CASSTGLAGNARSTQYF. CDR3 DNA sequence: TGTGCCAGCAGCACGGGACTAGCGGGGAATGCAAGGTCGACCCAGTACTTC. V gene TRBV7-9 combines with J gene TRBJ2-5, with 13 positions matching TRBD2. Losses at the gene ends were 5 bases for V and 7 bases for J; bases not matched to a gene: 13. The CDR3 is 17 amino acids. In germline, CDR1 is SEHNR, CDR2 FQNEAQ (reference sequence).

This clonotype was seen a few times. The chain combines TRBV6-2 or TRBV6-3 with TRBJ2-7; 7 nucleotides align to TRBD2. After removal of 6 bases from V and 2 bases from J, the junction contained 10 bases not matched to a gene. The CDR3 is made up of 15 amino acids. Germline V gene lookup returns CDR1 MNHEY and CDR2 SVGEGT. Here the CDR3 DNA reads TGTGCCAGCAGCCAACCCCTGCGGGAGACCTACGAGCAGTACTTC. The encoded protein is CASSQPLRETYEQYF.

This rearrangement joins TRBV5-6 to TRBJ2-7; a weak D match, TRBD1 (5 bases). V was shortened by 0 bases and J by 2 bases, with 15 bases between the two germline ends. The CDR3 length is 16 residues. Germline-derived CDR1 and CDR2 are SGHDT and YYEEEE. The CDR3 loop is CASSLAVRARTYEQYF. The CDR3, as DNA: TGTGCCAGCAGCTTGGCCGTCAGGGCAAGGACCTACGAGCAGTACTTC.

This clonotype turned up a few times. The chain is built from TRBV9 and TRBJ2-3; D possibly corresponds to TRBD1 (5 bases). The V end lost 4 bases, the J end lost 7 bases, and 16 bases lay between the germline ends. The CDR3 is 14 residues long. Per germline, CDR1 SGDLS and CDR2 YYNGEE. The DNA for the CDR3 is TGTGCCAGCAGCACCCAAGACAGCAAGAATACGCAGTATTTT. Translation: CASSTQDSKNTQYF. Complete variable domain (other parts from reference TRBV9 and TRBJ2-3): DSGVTQTPKHLITATGQRVTLRCSPRSGDLSVYWYQQSLDQGLQFLIQYYNGEERAKGNILERFSAQQFPDLHSELNLSSLELGDSALYFCASSTQDSKNTQYFGPGTRLTVL.

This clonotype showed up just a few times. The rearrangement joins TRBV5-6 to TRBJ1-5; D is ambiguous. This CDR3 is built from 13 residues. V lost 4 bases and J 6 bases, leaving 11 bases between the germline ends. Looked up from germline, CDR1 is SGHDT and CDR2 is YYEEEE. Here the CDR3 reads CASSPTLSQPQHF. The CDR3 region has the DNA TGTGCCAGCAGCCCGACACTGTCTCAGCCCCAGCATTTT.

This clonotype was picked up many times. The CDR3 loop reads CSAPSSGRVDTQYF. CDR3 nucleotide sequence: TGCAGTGCGCCTTCTAGCGGGAGGGTAGATACGCAGTATTTT. V and J are TRBV20-1 and TRBJ2-3; 12 positions agree with TRBD2. Trimming cost V 6 bases and J 5 bases; bases outside gene matches: 6. The germline V gene has CDR1 DFQATT and CDR2 SNEGSKA (reference sequence). The CDR3 loop spans 14 amino acids.

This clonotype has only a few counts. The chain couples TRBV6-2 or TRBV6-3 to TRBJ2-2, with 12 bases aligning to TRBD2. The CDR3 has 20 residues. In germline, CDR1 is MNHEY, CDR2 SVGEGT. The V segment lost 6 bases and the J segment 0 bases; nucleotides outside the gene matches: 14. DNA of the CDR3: TGTGCCAGCAGGCCCAGACTAGCGGGGGAACTTAACGCGAACACCGGGGAGCTGTTTTTT. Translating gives CASRPRLAGELNANTGELFF.

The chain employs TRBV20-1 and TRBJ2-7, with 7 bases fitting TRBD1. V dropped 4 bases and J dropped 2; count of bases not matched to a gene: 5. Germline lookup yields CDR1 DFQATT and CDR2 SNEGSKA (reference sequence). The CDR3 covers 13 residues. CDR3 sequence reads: CSAKGTEPYEQYF. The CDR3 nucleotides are TGCAGTGCTAAAGGGACAGAACCCTACGAGCAGTACTTC.

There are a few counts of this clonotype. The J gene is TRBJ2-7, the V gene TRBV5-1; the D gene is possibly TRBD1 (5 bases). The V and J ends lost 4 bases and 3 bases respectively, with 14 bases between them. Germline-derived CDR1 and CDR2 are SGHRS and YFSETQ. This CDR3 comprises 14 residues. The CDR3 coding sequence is TGCGCCAGCAGCGCGTCCAGGGTAAACTACGAGCAGTACTTC. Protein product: CASSASRVNYEQYF.

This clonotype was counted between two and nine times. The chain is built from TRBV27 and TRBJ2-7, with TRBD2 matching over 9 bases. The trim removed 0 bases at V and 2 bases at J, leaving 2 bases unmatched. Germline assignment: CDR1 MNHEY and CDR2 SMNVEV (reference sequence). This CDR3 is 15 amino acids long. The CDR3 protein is CASSLSASGAYEQYF. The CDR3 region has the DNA TGTGCCAGCAGTTTATCGGCTAGCGGGGCCTACGAGCAGTACTTC.

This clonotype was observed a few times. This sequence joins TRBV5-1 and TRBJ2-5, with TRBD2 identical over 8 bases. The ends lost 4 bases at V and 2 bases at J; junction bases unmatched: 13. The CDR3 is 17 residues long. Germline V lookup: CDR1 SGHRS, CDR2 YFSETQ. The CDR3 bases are TGCGCCAGCAGCCTCCCGTGGGGAGCGGGGGAGCAAGAGACCCAGTACTTC. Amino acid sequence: CASSLPWGAGEQETQYF.

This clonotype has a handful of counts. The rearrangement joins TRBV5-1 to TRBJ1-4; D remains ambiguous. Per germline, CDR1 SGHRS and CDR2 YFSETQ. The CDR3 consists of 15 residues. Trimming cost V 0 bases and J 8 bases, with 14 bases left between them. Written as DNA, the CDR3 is TGCGCCAGCAGCTTGGAAGGTAGCCGCGGCGAAAAACTGTTTTTT. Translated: CASSLEGSRGEKLFF.

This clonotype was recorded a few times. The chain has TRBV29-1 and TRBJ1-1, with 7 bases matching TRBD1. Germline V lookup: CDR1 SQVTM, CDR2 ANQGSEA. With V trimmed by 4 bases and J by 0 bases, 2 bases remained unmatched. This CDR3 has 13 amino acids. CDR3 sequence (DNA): TGCAGCGTTGGGGGACAGATGAACACTGAAGCTTTCTTT. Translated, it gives CSVGGQMNTEAFF.

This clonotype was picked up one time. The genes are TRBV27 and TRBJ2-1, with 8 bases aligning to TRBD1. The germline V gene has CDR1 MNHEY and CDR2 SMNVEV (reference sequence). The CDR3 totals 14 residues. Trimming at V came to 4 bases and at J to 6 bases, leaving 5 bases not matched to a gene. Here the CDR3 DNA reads TGTGCCAGCAGTTCGGACAGGGATCTCAATGAGCAGTTCTTC. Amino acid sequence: CASSSDRDLNEQFF.

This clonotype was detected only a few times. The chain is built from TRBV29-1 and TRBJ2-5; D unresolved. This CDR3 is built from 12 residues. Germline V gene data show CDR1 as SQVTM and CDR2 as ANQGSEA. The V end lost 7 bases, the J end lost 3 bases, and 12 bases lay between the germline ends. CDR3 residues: CSALDAEETQYF. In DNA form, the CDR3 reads TGCAGCGCTCTCGACGCCGAAGAGACCCAGTACTTC.

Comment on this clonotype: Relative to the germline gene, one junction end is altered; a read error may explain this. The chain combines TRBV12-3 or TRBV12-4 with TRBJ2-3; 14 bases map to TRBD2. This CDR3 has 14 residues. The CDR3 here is CASSFGTSGRGSDF. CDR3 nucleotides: TGTGCCAGCAGTTTTGGGACTAGCGGGAGAGGTTCGGATTTT.

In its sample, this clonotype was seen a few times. DNA of the CDR3: TGTGCCAGCAGTTTGCGGCGGGATACGGAGACCCAGTACTTC. This codes for CASSLRRDTETQYF. J is TRBJ2-5 and V is TRBV12-3 or TRBV12-4, with D possibly TRBD2 on 6 matching bases. Trimming removed 3 bases from V and 5 bases from J, with 13 bases in between. The CDR3 contains 14 residues.

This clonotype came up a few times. The DNA for the CDR3 is TGTGCCAGCAGCCAAGAATGGGCAGGTGGAAACACCATATATTTT. It codes for CASSQEWAGGNTIYF. This chain links TRBV4-2 with TRBJ1-3, with unresolved D. V was shortened by 0 bases and J by 3 bases, with 9 bases between the two germline ends. The CDR3 loop spans 15 amino acids. Germline V gene data show CDR1 as LGHNA and CDR2 as YNFKEQ.

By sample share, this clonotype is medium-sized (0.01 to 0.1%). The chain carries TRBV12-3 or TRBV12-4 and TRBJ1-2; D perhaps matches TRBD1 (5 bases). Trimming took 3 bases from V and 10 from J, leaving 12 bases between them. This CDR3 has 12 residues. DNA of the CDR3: TGTGCCAGCAGTTTGGCAGCGGGGGACTACACCTTC. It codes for CASSLAAGDYTF.

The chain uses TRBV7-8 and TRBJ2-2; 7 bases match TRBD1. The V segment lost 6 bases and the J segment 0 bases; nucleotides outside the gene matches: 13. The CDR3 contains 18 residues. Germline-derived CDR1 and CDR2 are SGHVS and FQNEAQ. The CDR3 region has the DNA TGTGCCAGCAGTATTAGGTTCCCTGACAGGGCGAACACCGGGGAGCTGTTTTTT. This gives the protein CASSIRFPDRANTGELFF.

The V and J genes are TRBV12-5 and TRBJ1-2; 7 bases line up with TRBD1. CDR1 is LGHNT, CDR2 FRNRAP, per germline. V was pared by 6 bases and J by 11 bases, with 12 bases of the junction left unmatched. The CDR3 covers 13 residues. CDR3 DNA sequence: TGTGCTAGTGGCTTAGGACTACAGGGGTTGTACACCTTC. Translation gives CASGLGLQGLYTF.

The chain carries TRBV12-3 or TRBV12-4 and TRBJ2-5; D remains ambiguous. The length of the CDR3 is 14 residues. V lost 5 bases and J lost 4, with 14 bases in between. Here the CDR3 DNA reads TGTGCCAGCAGTCCCCTCTGGGGTGTAGAGACCCAGTACTTC. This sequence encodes CASSPLWGVETQYF.